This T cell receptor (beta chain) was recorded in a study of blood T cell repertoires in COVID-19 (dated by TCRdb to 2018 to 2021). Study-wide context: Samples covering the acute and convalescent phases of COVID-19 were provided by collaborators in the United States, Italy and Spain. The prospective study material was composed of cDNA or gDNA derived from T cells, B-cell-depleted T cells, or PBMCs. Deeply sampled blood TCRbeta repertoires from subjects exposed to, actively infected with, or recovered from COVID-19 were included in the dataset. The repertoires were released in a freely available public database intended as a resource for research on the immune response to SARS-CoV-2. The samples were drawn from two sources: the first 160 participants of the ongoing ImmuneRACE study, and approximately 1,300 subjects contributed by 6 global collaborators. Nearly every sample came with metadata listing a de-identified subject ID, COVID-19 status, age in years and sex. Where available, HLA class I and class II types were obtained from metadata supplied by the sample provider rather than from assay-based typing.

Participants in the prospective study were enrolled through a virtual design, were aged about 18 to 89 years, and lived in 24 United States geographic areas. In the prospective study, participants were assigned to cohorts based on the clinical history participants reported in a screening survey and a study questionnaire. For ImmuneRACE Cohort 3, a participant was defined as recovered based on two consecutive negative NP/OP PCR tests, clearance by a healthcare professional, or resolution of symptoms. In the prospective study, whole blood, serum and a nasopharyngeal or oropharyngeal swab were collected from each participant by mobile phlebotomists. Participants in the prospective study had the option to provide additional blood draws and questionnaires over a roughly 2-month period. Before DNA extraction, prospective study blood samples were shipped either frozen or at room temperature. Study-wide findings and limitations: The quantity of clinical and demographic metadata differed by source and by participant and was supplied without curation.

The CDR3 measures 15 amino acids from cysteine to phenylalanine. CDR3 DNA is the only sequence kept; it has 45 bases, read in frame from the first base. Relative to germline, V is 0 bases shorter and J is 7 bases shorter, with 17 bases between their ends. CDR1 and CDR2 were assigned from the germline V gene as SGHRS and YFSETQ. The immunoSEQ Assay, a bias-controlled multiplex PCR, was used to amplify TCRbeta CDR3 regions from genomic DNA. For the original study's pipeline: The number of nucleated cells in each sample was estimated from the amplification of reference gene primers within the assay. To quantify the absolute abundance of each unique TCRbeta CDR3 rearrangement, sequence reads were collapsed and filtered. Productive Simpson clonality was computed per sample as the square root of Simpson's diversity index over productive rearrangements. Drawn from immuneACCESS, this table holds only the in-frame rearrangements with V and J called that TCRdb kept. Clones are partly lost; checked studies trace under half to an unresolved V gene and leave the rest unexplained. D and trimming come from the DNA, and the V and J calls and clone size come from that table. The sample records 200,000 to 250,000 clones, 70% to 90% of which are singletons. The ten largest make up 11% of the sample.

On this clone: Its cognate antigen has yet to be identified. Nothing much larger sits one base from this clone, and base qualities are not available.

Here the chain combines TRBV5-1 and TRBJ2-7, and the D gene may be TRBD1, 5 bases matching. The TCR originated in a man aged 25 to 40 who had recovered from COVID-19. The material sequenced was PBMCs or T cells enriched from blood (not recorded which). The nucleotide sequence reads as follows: TGCGCCAGCAGCTTGGCCTCTCAACAGGATGGGGAGCAGTACTTC. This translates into CASSLASQQDGEQYF.